These 19 T cell receptor beta chains share one sample of origin, sequenced in a study of metastatic and nonmetastatic thyroid tumors. Until they underwent thyroid surgery, no patient had received any treatment. TCRdb reanalyzed the PCR reads via MiXCR. Among under 60,000 clones listed, about 20% were seen once. Sequences were obtained from blood. These receptors all come from a male donor with papillary thyroid cancer or a benign thyroid nodule (not recorded which). Some clones in this sample may be carry-over from other donors' samples.

This clone was detected ten times or more. The rearrangement joins TRBV15 to TRBJ2-2; D may be TRBD1 (6 bases). The CDR3 has 15 amino acids. The V gene lost 1 base and the J gene lost 4 bases, with 10 bases spanning the gap. In germline, CDR1 is LNHNV, CDR2 YYDKDF (reference sequence). As DNA, the CDR3 is TGTGCCACCAGCAGAGGGGTAGGGGGCACCGGGGAGCTGTTTTTT. Protein: CATSRGVGGTGELFF.

This clone was counted ten times or more. The V call is TRBV30, the J call TRBJ2-3; a weak D match, TRBD1 (6 bases). The germline gives CDR1 GTSNPN, CDR2 SVGIG (reference sequence). The CDR3 covers 13 residues. V was clipped by 6 bases and J by 1 base, with 11 bases between them. CDR3 sequence reads: CACRQAGTDTQYF. The CDR3 DNA is TGTGCCTGCAGACAGGCCGGCACAGATACGCAGTATTTT.

The chain has TRBV30 and TRBJ1-1; D remains unclear. Germline V lookup: CDR1 GTSNPN, CDR2 SVGIG (reference sequence). The length of the CDR3 is 11 residues. Trimming left V 5 bases short and J 2 bases short, with 6 bases between. CDR3 protein: CAWFRNTEAFF. CDR3 nucleotides: TGTGCCTGGTTCAGAAACACTGAAGCTTTCTTT. Full variable domain (outside the CDR3, taken from reference TRBV30 and TRBJ1-1): SQTIHQWPATLVQPVGSPLSLECTVEGTSNPNLYWYRQAAGRGLQLLFYSVGIGQISSEVPQNLSASRPQDRQFILSSKKLLLSDSGFYLCAWFRNTEAFFGQGTRLTVV.

This clone occurred many times. Other nucleotide sequences from this sample produce the same CDR3. In DNA, the CDR3 is TGTGCCAGCAGCTCCTCGACTAGCGCCTACGAGCAGTACTTC. The encoded protein is CASSSSTSAYEQYF. This chain links TRBV5-4 with TRBJ2-7, with TRBD2 matching 8 bases. With V trimmed by 3 bases and J by 2 bases, 4 bases remained unmatched. The CDR3 covers 14 residues. Germline V CDR1 and CDR2: SGHNT, YYREEE (reference sequence).

The chain has TRBV15 and TRBJ2-3; 9 nucleotides align to TRBD1. This CDR3 comprises 16 residues. V trimming: 1 base; J trimming: 3 bases; junction bases outside the gene matches: 5. The V gene's germline CDR1 is LNHNV and CDR2 YYDKDF (reference sequence). The CDR3 spells CATSRASGTGTDTQYF. The CDR3 region has the DNA TGTGCCACCAGCAGAGCTTCCGGGACAGGGACAGATACGCAGTATTTT.

The V call is TRBV20-1, the J call TRBJ2-1, with D possibly TRBD2 on 5 matching bases. The V gene's germline CDR1 is DFQATT and CDR2 SNEGSKA (reference sequence). The CDR3 is made up of 15 amino acids. The ends were cut back, 1 base at V and 9 bases at J, with 19 bases in the middle. The CDR3: CSARVPGKTFSEQFF. The CDR3 DNA reads TGCAGTGCTAGAGTTCCGGGGAAGACCTTCAGTGAGCAGTTCTTC.

This clone was recorded many times. V and J are TRBV20-1 and TRBJ1-4, with a possible D match to TRBD1 (5 bases). Trimming took 7 bases from V and 4 from J, leaving 13 bases between them. The CDR3 has 13 amino acids. The germline CDR1 and CDR2 sequences are DFQATT and SNEGSKA (reference sequence). The DNA of the CDR3 is TGCAGTGTGTATCGGCAGGGTAATGAAAAACTGTTTTTT. Its protein is CSVYRQGNEKLFF.

The chain couples TRBV11-3 to TRBJ2-1; D gene unclear. The CDR3 has 13 residues. Germline V CDR1 and CDR2: SGHNT, YENEEA. V was trimmed by 0 bases and J by 7 bases, leaving 7 bases between them. For the CDR3, the DNA is TGTGCCAGCAGCTTAGATCCAGGAAATGAGCAGTTCTTC. Encoded protein: CASSLDPGNEQFF.

This clone was counted at least ten times. The chain combines TRBV19 with TRBJ2-1, with 9 bases aligning to TRBD1. The CDR3 length is 16 residues. Germline CDR1 and CDR2: LNHDA and SQIVND (reference sequence). V was pared by 6 bases and J by 9 bases, with 15 bases of the junction left unmatched. The CDR3 DNA is TGTGCCAGTAGCCCACACACAGGGGGCGCACAGGCTGAGCAGTTCTTC. Its protein product is CASSPHTGGAQAEQFF.

This clone was seen a handful of times. The junction and the germline gene differ at one end; a read error may be behind it. The rearrangement uses TRBV6-1 and TRBJ2-3, with D maybe TRBD1 (5 bases). This CDR3 has 16 amino acids. Germline-derived CDR1 and CDR2 are MNHNS and SASEGT. The CDR3 nucleotides read TGTGCCAGCACTGAAATTAGGGGTGCAGGCACAGATACGCAGTATTTT. Translated, it gives CASTEIRGAGTDTQYF.

The chain recombines TRBV4-1 with TRBJ2-1, with 7 nucleotides matching TRBD2. V lost 1 base and J lost 6; bases outside the gene matches: 9. From germline, CDR1 is MGHRA and CDR2 YSYEKL. This CDR3 spans 16 amino acids. The CDR3 nucleotides are TGCGCCAGCAGCCAAGTTGGGCGGGAGATCTCCAATGAGCAGTTCTTC. This encodes CASSQVGREISNEQFF.

Only a few counts were recorded for this clone. The chain has TRBV19 and TRBJ2-7; 10 nucleotides agree with TRBD2. Losses at the gene ends were 3 bases for V and 10 bases for J; bases not matched to a gene: 6. Germline V lookup: CDR1 LNHDA, CDR2 SQIVND (reference sequence). The CDR3 covers 13 residues. DNA for the CDR3: TGTGCCAGTAGTATCCAGCGGGAGGGCGAACAGTACTTC. This sequence encodes CASSIQREGEQYF.

A note on this clone: Mismatch with germline at one junction end may stem from a read error. This chain joins TRBV24-1 and TRBJ1-2; D is ambiguous. The CDR3 has 12 residues. CDR1 is KGHDR and CDR2 is SFDVKD in the germline V gene. CDR3 amino acids: CVTSASGRGYTF. The CDR3 nucleotides read TGTGTCACCAGTGCCAGTGGGCGCGGCTACACCTTC.

The gene calls are TRBV18 and TRBJ2-2; D is ambiguous. V lost 1 base and J lost 0, with 9 bases in between. This CDR3 is built from 16 residues. From germline, CDR1 is KGHSH and CDR2 LQKENI. CDR3 loop: CASSPRDGTNTGELFF. The CDR3 bases are TGTGCCAGCTCACCACGTGATGGAACGAACACCGGGGAGCTGTTTTTT.

The gene calls are TRBV19 and TRBJ1-1; D unresolved. V lost 2 bases, J lost 4 bases, and 14 bases lay in between. The CDR3 length is 15 residues. CDR1 LNHDA and CDR2 SQIVND come from the germline V gene (reference sequence). DNA for the CDR3: TGTGCCAGTAGTATAAAGGAGGGAGTATCCACTGAAGCTTTCTTT. This translates into CASSIKEGVSTEAFF. Supplemented by reference TRBV19 and TRBJ1-1, the full variable domain reads DGGITQSPKYLFRKEGQNVTLSCEQNLNHDAMYWYRQDPGQGLRLIYYSQIVNDFQKGDIAEGYSVSREKKESFPLTVTSAQKNPTAFYLCASSIKEGVSTEAFFGQGTRLTVV.

This clone was seen ten or more times. V gene TRBV9 combines with J gene TRBJ1-5; D call uncertain. This CDR3 spans 14 amino acids. CDR1 SGDLS and CDR2 YYNGEE come from the germline V gene. Trimming stripped 0 bases from V and 3 bases from J, with 7 bases between. As DNA, the CDR3 is TGTGCCAGCAGCGTAGATTGGGTCAATCAGCCCCAGCATTTT. Its protein product is CASSVDWVNQPQHF. Variable domain in full (rest from reference TRBV9 and TRBJ1-5): DSGVTQTPKHLITATGQRVTLRCSPRSGDLSVYWYQQSLDQGLQFLIQYYNGEERAKGNILERFSAQQFPDLHSELNLSSLELGDSALYFCASSVDWVNQPQHFGDGTRLSIL.

This clone came up many times. CDR3 protein: CASSASRGATEAFF. The CDR3, as DNA: TGTGCCAGCAGCGCCTCTCGGGGGGCCACTGAAGCTTTCTTT. The rearrangement joins TRBV9 to TRBJ1-1; tentative D call: TRBD1 (6 bases). Germline V CDR1 and CDR2: SGDLS, YYNGEE. The CDR3 runs to 14 residues. V was pared by 3 bases and J by 4 bases, with 13 bases between.

The CDR3 nucleotides read TGTGCCAGCAGTGAAGCTAACACGCACTATGGCTACACCTTC. Its translation: CASSEANTHYGYTF. The chain combines TRBV6-1 with TRBJ1-2, with D hard to call. This CDR3 is 14 amino acids long. V dropped 0 bases and J dropped 3 bases, with 8 bases sitting between them. Germline V gene sequence: CDR1 MNHNS, CDR2 SASEGT.

This clone was seen repeatedly, ten times or more. The genes are TRBV2 and TRBJ1-5; tentatively, D is TRBD1 (6 bases). Germline values: CDR1 SNHLY, CDR2 FYNNEI. This CDR3 has 14 amino acids. The V end was cut by 4 bases, the J end by 2 bases, with 9 bases between. The CDR3 protein is CASSAGGGNQPQHF. For the CDR3, the DNA is TGTGCCAGCAGTGCCGGGGGCGGCAATCAGCCCCAGCATTTT.